This T cell receptor beta chain derives from a study of OX40 agonist ivuxolimab in advanced cancers. Study overall: The diagnoses of dose-escalation patients were hepatocellular carcinoma, melanoma, renal cell or head and neck cancer.

Produced via immunoSEQ multiplex PCR; TCRdb's table is partial and in-frame only. The table shows over 20,000 clones, with around 85% occurring only once. Systemic immunosuppression or autoimmune disease history was grounds to exclude patients. V was shortened by 1 base and J by 4 bases, with 11 bases between the two germline ends. The CDR3 extends over 14 amino acids. This chain uses TRBV5-3 with TRBJ2-5; D might be TRBD2 (5 bases). TRBV5-3 is identified as an open reading frame with a role that is uncertain. The starting material was CD4+ or CD8+ T cells sorted from blood, obtained in a trial of the OX40 agonist ivuxolimab. The clonotype was recovered from an adult with an advanced solid tumor such as melanoma, head and neck, liver or kidney cancer. The CDR3 spells CARSLRPGGETQYF. CDR3 nucleotide sequence: TGTGCCAGAAGCTTGCGGCCAGGAGGAGAGACCCAGTACTTC.